A single sample is the source of the 29 T cell receptor beta chains below, sequenced in a study of T-cell reconstitution after alpha-beta-depleted transplantation in children listed by TCRdb under 2016. Sample treatment or condition, as interpreted from the label and publication: allogeneic hematopoietic cell transplantation with graft depleted of TCRalphabeta T cells and CD19 B cells. Library method: PCR. This sample was sequenced with an Illumina HiSeq 2500. Molecular barcoding was employed in the preparation of TCR libraries, with unique molecular identifiers being used to normalize TCRbeta repertoire quantification. TCRdb redid the processing of the public reads, applying fastp at Q25 and MiXCR, and retained in-frame beta chains. One record per CDR3 amino acid sequence lists the most common genes and DNA. In this sample the table shows about 250,000 distinct CDR3 sequences, around 25% of which occur a single time. In total, the top ten clones hold 4% to 6% of the sample.

This sample comprised PBMCs, mostly from graft donor cells, obtained 360 days after TCRalphabeta/CD19-depleted stem cell transplant. The receptors originated from a female patient between 2 and 15 years old who had a stem cell transplant for congenital amegakaryocytic thrombocytopenia, so the T cells may come from the graft donor.

The gene calls are TRBV21-1 and TRBJ2-2; the table's D call, TRBD2, was not checked against the DNA. TRBV21-1 is a known pseudogene. The CDR3 is 17 amino acids. The CDR3: CASSALRAHYDVGELFF. The CDR3, as DNA: TGTGCCAGCAGCGCCCTCAGGGCCCACTATGATGTAGGGGAGCTGTTTTTT.

This chain links TRBV14 with TRBJ2-7, with D perhaps matching TRBD2 (5 bases). CDR1 and CDR2 from the germline V gene are SGHDN and FVKESK. The CDR3 has 15 residues. Deletions cut 4 bases from V and 2 bases from J, with 15 bases between. This CDR3 reads CASSPLRGLPYEQYF. CDR3 DNA sequence: TGTGCCAGCAGCCCGCTTCGGGGTCTACCCTACGAGCAGTACTTC.

The V and J genes are TRBV16 and TRBJ1-2; D is unresolved. The CDR3 has 13 residues. Trimming pared 2 bases from V and 8 bases from J, leaving 12 bases between. The germline V gene has CDR1 KGHSY and CDR2 FQNENV. CDR3 in amino acids: CASSQRPGYGYTF. The CDR3 bases are TGTGCCAGCAGCCAAAGGCCAGGTTACGGCTACACCTTC.

The table lists this clonotype with a few counts. V gene TRBV27 combines with J gene TRBJ1-6; D is unclear. This CDR3 comprises 16 residues. The germline V gene encodes CDR1 MNHEY and CDR2 SMNVEV (reference sequence). The germline V and J ends were trimmed by 4 bases and 10 bases, with 20 bases remaining between them. The CDR3: CASSSLAGSARSPLHF. As DNA, the CDR3 is TGTGCCAGCAGTTCTTTAGCGGGGTCAGCTCGATCACCCCTCCACTTT.

The CDR3 spells CASRDPGWNEQFF. CDR3 DNA: TGTGCCAGCAGGGACCCCGGTTGGAATGAGCAGTTCTTC. V gene TRBV6-2 or TRBV6-3 combines with J gene TRBJ2-1; D remains ambiguous. The ends were cut back, 6 bases at V and 7 bases at J, with 13 bases in the middle. This CDR3 region has 13 residues. Germline V gene sequence: CDR1 MNHEY, CDR2 SVGEGT.

The rearrangement joins TRBV12-3 or TRBV12-4 to TRBJ1-2; D remains unclear. The CDR3 spans 13 residues. Trimming left V 3 bases short and J 5 bases short, with 10 bases between. In DNA form, the CDR3 reads TGTGCCAGCAGTTTTTTGTCAGCATATGGCTACACCTTC. This encodes CASSFLSAYGYTF.

Only a few counts were recorded for this clonotype. The V gene is TRBV4-1, the J gene TRBJ2-4; D remains ambiguous. The germline V gene has CDR1 MGHRA and CDR2 YSYEKL. Trimming stripped 3 bases from V and 0 bases from J, with 24 bases between. The CDR3 spans 20 residues. The CDR3, as DNA: TGCGCCAGCAGCCAGTCCGACCGGGCAGCGATCATACTAGCCAAAAACATTCAGTACTTC. Translation: CASSQSDRAAIILAKNIQYF.

This chain joins TRBV9 and TRBJ2-1; 9 positions match TRBD2. Unmatched junction bases numbered 3, after V lost 0 bases and J lost 5 bases. The CDR3 loop spans 15 amino acids. Germline V lookup: CDR1 SGDLS, CDR2 YYNGEE. DNA of the CDR3: TGTGCCAGCAGCGTAGTGTGGACTAGCGACAATGAGCAGTTCTTC. Translated, it gives CASSVVWTSDNEQFF. The full variable domain, its missing parts supplied by reference TRBV9 and TRBJ2-1, is DSGVTQTPKHLITATGQRVTLRCSPRSGDLSVYWYQQSLDQGLQFLIQYYNGEERAKGNILERFSAQQFPDLHSELNLSSLELGDSALYFCASSVVWTSDNEQFFGPGTRLTVL.

The V and J genes are TRBV20-1 and TRBJ2-1; tentative D call: TRBD1 (5 bases). V lost 6 bases and J 8 bases, leaving 14 bases between the germline ends. The CDR3 has 12 amino acids. Germline V gene data show CDR1 as DFQATT and CDR2 as SNEGSKA (reference sequence). DNA for the CDR3: TGCAGTGCCTTTCCTGACAGAGATGAGCAGTTCTTC. Translated: CSAFPDRDEQFF.

This clonotype was seen more than once but under ten times. V usage is TRBV6-2 or TRBV6-3 and J usage is TRBJ2-2; 8 nucleotides line up with TRBD2. Germline V gene sequence: CDR1 MNHEY, CDR2 SVGEGT. The CDR3 consists of 19 residues. V lost 3 bases and J lost 2; bases outside the gene matches: 14. CDR3: CASSYEGLAGGLNTGELFF. The CDR3 bases are TGTGCCAGCAGTTATGAGGGTTTGGCGGGAGGACTCAACACCGGGGAGCTGTTTTTT.

This clonotype has at least ten counts. The chain has TRBV12-3 or TRBV12-4 and TRBJ2-5, with D tentatively TRBD1 (6 bases). Trimming took 1 base from V and 2 from J, leaving 8 bases between them. This CDR3 is 14 amino acids long. CDR3 nucleotide sequence: TGTGCCAGCAGTTTAGGGACAGCACAAGAGACCCAGTACTTC. Its protein product is CASSLGTAQETQYF.

The J gene is TRBJ1-2, the V gene TRBV30; weak D call: TRBD1 (6 bases). The V end was cut by 2 bases, the J end by 8 bases, with 27 bases between. From germline, CDR1 is GTSNPN and CDR2 SVGIG (reference sequence). The CDR3 has 17 amino acids. The CDR3 DNA reads TGTGCCTGGAGTCTTCCGAAGGGGGGCCATGGCTCGTTGGGCTACACCTTC. Amino acid sequence: CAWSLPKGGHGSLGYTF.

This clonotype was found many times. The V call is TRBV4-1, the J call TRBJ2-2, with D maybe TRBD1 (5 bases). Between the trimmed V and J ends, which lost 1 base and 3 bases, there was a span of 15 bases. The CDR3 extends over 17 amino acids. The germline gives CDR1 MGHRA, CDR2 YSYEKL. CDR3 region: CASSQARQGRYTGELFF. The CDR3, as DNA: TGCGCCAGCAGCCAAGCCAGGCAGGGTCGATACACCGGGGAGCTGTTTTTT.

The CDR3 here is CASSAQQGYGETQYF. The DNA of the CDR3 is TGTGCCAGCAGCGCCCAACAGGGGTATGGCGAGACCCAGTACTTC. The chain couples TRBV9 to TRBJ2-5; the match to TRBD1 covers 7 bases. This CDR3 comprises 15 residues. Trimming cost V 3 bases and J 5 bases; bases outside gene matches: 10. From germline, CDR1 is SGDLS and CDR2 YYNGEE.

The chain uses TRBV4-1 and TRBJ2-2; D is tentatively TRBD1 or TRBD2 (5 bases each). Trimming took 0 bases from V and 9 from J, leaving 14 bases between them. Germline V gene data show CDR1 as MGHRA and CDR2 as YSYEKL. This CDR3 is 15 amino acids long. The CDR3 here is CASSQEGVGTRELFF. The DNA for the CDR3 is TGCGCCAGCAGCCAAGAGGGGGTTGGGACCCGGGAGCTGTTTTTT.

V gene TRBV5-1 combines with J gene TRBJ1-1, with 7 bases that match TRBD1. Looked up from germline, CDR1 is SGHRS and CDR2 is YFSETQ. V trimming: 3 bases; J trimming: 0 bases; junction bases outside the gene matches: 2. The CDR3 covers 14 residues. Here the CDR3 DNA reads TGCGCCAGCAGCTGGACAGGACTGAACACTGAAGCTTTCTTT. Translated: CASSWTGLNTEAFF.

The rearrangement joins TRBV7-2 to TRBJ2-1; 8 bases match TRBD2. The germline V gene has CDR1 SGHTA and CDR2 FQGNSA. The CDR3 spans 17 residues. V was clipped by 5 bases and J by 5 bases; unmatched bases: 14. CDR3 sequence: CASSNPGLGFLDNEQFF. As DNA, the CDR3 is TGTGCCAGCAGCAACCCGGGACTAGGGTTTTTGGACAATGAGCAGTTCTTC. Based on the CDR3 plus reference TRBV7-2 and TRBJ2-1, the full variable domain is GAGVSQSPSNKVTEKGKDVELRCDPISGHTALYWYRQSLGQGLEFLIYFQGNSAPDKSGLPSDRFSAERTGGSVSTLTIQRTQQEDSAVYLCASSNPGLGFLDNEQFFGPGTRLTVL.

J is TRBJ2-2 and V is TRBV21-1; TRBD1, as called in the table, went unchecked against the DNA. TRBV21-1 is designated a pseudogene. The CDR3 runs 19 residues. CDR3 sequence reads: CASSPQRIPGHRNTGELFF. CDR3 bases: TGTGCCAGCAGCCCACAAAGGATTCCGGGACATCGTAACACCGGGGAGCTGTTTTTT.

This chain joins TRBV15 and TRBJ1-1; 10 bases agree with TRBD1. After removal of 5 bases from V and 3 bases from J, the junction contained 9 bases not matched to a gene. Germline CDR1 LNHNV, CDR2 YYDKDF (reference sequence). The CDR3 loop spans 16 amino acids. The CDR3 protein is CATSRRRDRGYTEAFF. CDR3 DNA sequence: TGTGCCACCAGCCGAAGAAGGGACAGGGGTTACACTGAAGCTTTCTTT.

The gene calls are TRBV20-1 and TRBJ1-6; no firm D call. V was shortened by 3 bases and J by 7 bases, with 13 bases between the two germline ends. This CDR3 region has 14 residues. The germline V gene encodes CDR1 DFQATT and CDR2 SNEGSKA (reference sequence). Written as DNA, the CDR3 is TGCAGTGCTAGGTTGGGCCGAGGAAATTCACCCCTCCACTTT. It specifies CSARLGRGNSPLHF.

This clonotype has at least ten counts. The CDR3 region has the DNA TGTGCCAGCAGCGTAGGCTTAAACACCGGGGAGCTGTTTTTT. The encoded protein is CASSVGLNTGELFF. The chain has TRBV9 and TRBJ2-2, with D unclear. Germline V gene sequence: CDR1 SGDLS, CDR2 YYNGEE. V was shortened by 0 bases and J by 2 bases, with 5 bases between the two germline ends. The CDR3 loop spans 14 amino acids. Based on the CDR3 plus reference TRBV9 and TRBJ2-2, the full variable domain is DSGVTQTPKHLITATGQRVTLRCSPRSGDLSVYWYQQSLDQGLQFLIQYYNGEERAKGNILERFSAQQFPDLHSELNLSSLELGDSALYFCASSVGLNTGELFFGEGSRLTVL.

There are a few counts of this clonotype. The chain carries TRBV6-5 and TRBJ2-1; D gene uncertain. V gave up 4 bases and J gave up 1 base, with 11 bases separating them. This CDR3 spans 15 amino acids. Per germline, CDR1 MNHEY and CDR2 SVGAGI. CDR3 sequence (DNA): TGTGCCAGCAGTTCCTTCGCCCATTCCTACAATGAGCAGTTCTTC. Protein product: CASSSFAHSYNEQFF.

This clonotype was counted many times. The rearrangement uses TRBV20-1 and TRBJ1-1, with TRBD1 identical over 7 bases. The germline V gene has CDR1 DFQATT and CDR2 SNEGSKA (reference sequence). V lost 6 bases, J lost 4 bases, and 11 bases stayed unmatched. The CDR3 covers 14 residues. The CDR3 DNA reads as TGCAGTGCCCCCTGGTTGACAGGGTTCACTGAAGCTTTCTTT. This codes for CSAPWLTGFTEAFF.

This chain connects TRBV7-8 to TRBJ2-1; 7 bases line up with TRBD1. The ends lost 5 bases at V and 5 bases at J; junction bases unmatched: 15. Germline V gene sequence: CDR1 SGHVS, CDR2 FQNEAQ. This CDR3 is 17 amino acids long. The CDR3 protein is CASSPVKGAPRDNEQFF. The DNA of the CDR3 is TGTGCCAGCAGCCCGGTTAAGGGGGCCCCTAGGGACAATGAGCAGTTCTTC.

This clonotype was detected only once. V usage is TRBV28 and J usage is TRBJ1-2; 10 positions agree with TRBD1. The CDR3 consists of 16 residues. Unmatched junction bases numbered 9, after V lost 6 bases and J lost 2 bases. CDR1 is MDHEN and CDR2 is SYDVKM in the germline V gene. In nucleotides, the CDR3 is TGTGCCAGCAGCGACCCCGGGACAGGGGCGAACTATGGCTACACCTTC. Residues: CASSDPGTGANYGYTF.

V gene TRBV12-3 or TRBV12-4 combines with J gene TRBJ2-7, with D perhaps TRBD1 or TRBD2 (5 bases each). V was shortened by 3 bases and J by 6 bases, with 15 bases between the two germline ends. The CDR3 loop spans 14 amino acids. The CDR3 DNA follows: TGTGCCAGCAGTTTCGATTCCCCGGGGCGCGAGCAGTACTTC. Amino acid sequence: CASSFDSPGREQYF.

This clonotype was counted a few times. The chain has TRBV12-3 or TRBV12-4 and TRBJ2-5; a weak D match, TRBD1 (6 bases). Trimming pared 6 bases from V and 4 bases from J, leaving 12 bases between. The CDR3 runs to 13 residues. In DNA form, the CDR3 reads TGTGCCAGCAGGTGGGGGCCGGGAGAGACCCAGTACTTC. It is translated as CASRWGPGETQYF.

This clonotype was recorded a few times. The rearrangement joins TRBV12-3 or TRBV12-4 to TRBJ1-5; unclear D gene. The V gene lost 3 bases and the J gene lost 2 bases, with 5 bases spanning the gap. This CDR3 region has 13 residues. The CDR3: CASSFMGNQPQHF. CDR3 coding DNA: TGTGCCAGCAGTTTTATGGGCAATCAGCCCCAGCATTTT.

The CDR3: CASRLVGGQGVNTEAFF. CDR3 in DNA: TGTGCCAGCAGACTCGTTGGAGGACAGGGGGTGAACACTGAAGCTTTCTTT. The V call is TRBV12-3 or TRBV12-4, the J call TRBJ1-1; 10 bases are a match to TRBD1. This CDR3 spans 17 amino acids. J was trimmed by 0 bases and V by 6 bases; bases with no gene match: 10.